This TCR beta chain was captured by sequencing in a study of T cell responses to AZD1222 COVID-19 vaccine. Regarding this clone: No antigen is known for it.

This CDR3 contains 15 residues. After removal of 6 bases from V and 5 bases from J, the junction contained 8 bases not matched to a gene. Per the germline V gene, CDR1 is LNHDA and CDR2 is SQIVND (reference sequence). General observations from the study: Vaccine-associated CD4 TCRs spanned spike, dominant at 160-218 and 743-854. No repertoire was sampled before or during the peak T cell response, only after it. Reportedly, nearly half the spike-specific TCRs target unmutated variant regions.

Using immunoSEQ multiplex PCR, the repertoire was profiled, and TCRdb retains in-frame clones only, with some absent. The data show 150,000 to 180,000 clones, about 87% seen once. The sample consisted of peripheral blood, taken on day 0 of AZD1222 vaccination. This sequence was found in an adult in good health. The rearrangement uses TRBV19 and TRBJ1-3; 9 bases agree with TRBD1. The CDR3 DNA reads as TGTGCCAGTAGCACCACCGGGACAGGGCGAAACACCATATATTTT. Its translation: CASSTTGTGRNTIYF. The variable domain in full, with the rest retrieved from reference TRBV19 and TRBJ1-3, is DGGITQSPKYLFRKEGQNVTLSCEQNLNHDAMYWYRQDPGQGLRLIYYSQIVNDFQKGDIAEGYSVSREKKESFPLTVTSAQKNPTAFYLCASSTTGTGRNTIYFGEGSWLTVV.